Following are 25 T cell receptor beta chains from one sample sequenced in a study of radiation and T cells in renal cell carcinoma. Produced via immunoSEQ multiplex PCR; TCRdb's table is partial and in-frame only. The sample yields about 59,000 clones, around 78% seen once. Time point: baseline pretreatment blood. Treatment defined: 15 Gy SBRT to primary tumor, nephrectomy 4 weeks later. Source: blood, taken from a patient whose treatment included radiotherapy and nephrectomy. The receptors shown here come from a man between 60 and 75 years old with renal cell carcinoma.

V gene TRBV29-1 combines with J gene TRBJ2-7; maybe TRBD1 (5 bases). In germline, CDR1 is SQVTM, CDR2 ANQGSEA. V was shortened by 4 bases and J by 7 bases, with 14 bases between the two germline ends. This CDR3 contains 12 residues. The CDR3 region has the DNA TGCAGCGTTGGCAGGGTAGTGGGAGAGCAGTACTTC. Its translation: CSVGRVVGEQYF.

The rearrangement uses TRBV13 and TRBJ2-2; D is uncertain. V was clipped by 5 bases and J by 0 bases, with 10 bases between them. Germline V lookup: CDR1 PRHDT, CDR2 FYEKMQ (reference sequence). The CDR3 contains 15 residues. CDR3: CASSTASANTGELFF. The CDR3 nucleotides are TGTGCCAGCAGCACAGCCTCTGCGAACACCGGGGAGCTGTTTTTT.

The genes are TRBV9 and TRBJ1-6, with D perhaps matching TRBD1 (6 bases). Trimming shortened V by 0 bases and J by 9 bases, and 10 bases separated the two germline ends. This CDR3 is built from 14 residues. Per the germline V gene, CDR1 is SGDLS and CDR2 is YYNGEE. The CDR3, as DNA: TGTGCCAGCAGCGTAGGGGCAGGGGTTTCACCCCTCCACTTT. This codes for CASSVGAGVSPLHF.

This clone was counted only a few times. The V call is TRBV4-1, the J call TRBJ2-7; 7 nucleotides agree with TRBD1. Trimming took 0 bases from V and 3 from J; bases not matched to a gene: 5. This CDR3 spans 15 amino acids. Germline V gene data show CDR1 as MGHRA and CDR2 as YSYEKL. The CDR3 sequence is CASSQEGDSLYEQYF. CDR3 coding DNA: TGCGCCAGCAGCCAAGAGGGGGACAGCCTCTACGAGCAGTACTTC.

The chain couples TRBV5-6 to TRBJ2-1, with D perhaps matching TRBD2 (5 bases). Germline CDR1 is SGHDT and CDR2 is YYEEEE. V was trimmed by 0 bases and J by 0 bases, leaving 19 bases between them. This CDR3 has 19 residues. The CDR3: CASSLVGSDSISSYNEQFF. CDR3 DNA: TGTGCCAGCAGCTTGGTGGGTAGCGACTCAATAAGCTCCTACAATGAGCAGTTCTTC.

This clone was found a few times. V usage is TRBV7-2 and J usage is TRBJ1-1; possibly TRBD1 for D (6 bases). V lost 2 bases to trimming and J lost 4 bases, with 14 bases between them. Germline CDR1 reads SGHTA; CDR2 reads FQGNSA. This CDR3 region has 15 residues. CDR3 loop: CASSLIQGVGTEAFF. The CDR3 DNA follows: TGTGCCAGCAGCTTAATACAGGGTGTAGGCACTGAAGCTTTCTTT.

This clone was seen once. The chain uses TRBV23-1 and TRBJ1-5, with D tentatively TRBD1 (6 bases). TRBV23-1 is sorted into the ORF group, with uncertain function. The CDR3 is 17 amino acids. Trimming cost V 4 bases and J 1 base, with 17 bases left between them. The CDR3 DNA is TGCGCCAGCAGTCGCCATAGGCAGGACAGAAGCAATCAGCCCCAGCATTTT. Encoded protein: CASSRHRQDRSNQPQHF.

This clone was seen only once. The chain employs TRBV5-5 and TRBJ2-1; the match to TRBD1 covers 8 bases. The CDR3 loop spans 15 amino acids. Looked up from germline, CDR1 is SGHKS and CDR2 is YYEKEE (reference sequence). The trim removed 2 bases at V and 0 bases at J, leaving 1 base unmatched. The CDR3 DNA sequence: TGTGCCAGCAGCTTAGGACAGGGCTCCTACAATGAGCAGTTCTTC. Residues: CASSLGQGSYNEQFF.

The CDR3 bases are TGCAGCGTTGATCTGGGGAGGACTGAAGCTTTCTTT. Translated, it gives CSVDLGRTEAFF. The chain carries TRBV29-1 and TRBJ1-1; unclear D gene. The CDR3 sequence is 12 residues long. Trimming left V 3 bases short and J 5 bases short, with 10 bases between. Germline loops: CDR1 SQVTM, CDR2 ANQGSEA.

The sample holds a few counts of this clone. This chain links TRBV28 with TRBJ1-1; no reliable D call. Germline V CDR1 and CDR2: MDHEN, SYDVKM. V gave up 2 bases and J gave up 8 bases, with 12 bases separating them. The CDR3 spans 13 residues. Here the CDR3 reads CASSLESQGEAFF. CDR3 nucleotides: TGTGCCAGCAGTTTAGAGTCTCAAGGCGAAGCTTTCTTT.

This clone has just a few counts. The V gene is TRBV10-3, the J gene TRBJ1-1, with a tentative D call TRBD1 (5 bases). The CDR3 covers 14 residues. V was trimmed by 3 bases and J by 0 bases, leaving 8 bases between them. Germline lookup yields CDR1 ENHRY and CDR2 SYGVKD. CDR3 nucleotide sequence: TGTGCCATCAGTGATGGACAAGTGAACACTGAAGCTTTCTTT. This codes for CAISDGQVNTEAFF.

This clone showed up just once. This chain connects TRBV4-2 to TRBJ2-1; TRBD2 matches 7 bases. The CDR3 length is 16 residues. Trimming took 4 bases from V and 7 from J; bases not matched to a gene: 13. Germline V gene sequence: CDR1 LGHNA, CDR2 YNFKEQ. CDR3 residues: CASSPQLAVMENEQFF. CDR3 DNA sequence: TGTGCCAGCAGCCCCCAGCTAGCGGTAATGGAGAATGAGCAGTTCTTC.

This clone was counted between two and nine times. The CDR3 sequence is CAISEPTGTTETQYF. In DNA form, the CDR3 reads TGTGCCATCAGTGAGCCAACAGGGACAACGGAGACCCAGTACTTC. The chain is built from TRBV10-3 and TRBJ2-5, with D perhaps TRBD1 (6 bases). The germline gives CDR1 ENHRY, CDR2 SYGVKD. V dropped 2 bases and J dropped 5 bases, with 15 bases sitting between them. The CDR3 runs 15 residues.

The chain is built from TRBV2 and TRBJ1-2, with TRBD1 as a possible D gene (6 bases). V dropped 7 bases and J dropped 7 bases, with 22 bases sitting between them. CDR1 SNHLY and CDR2 FYNNEI come from the germline V gene. CDR3 length: 15 residues. The CDR3 loop is CASIRDTIFASGYTF. The CDR3 DNA reads TGTGCCAGCATCCGGGACACCATCTTTGCTTCTGGCTACACCTTC.

The chain links TRBV5-1 to TRBJ1-4; the D is unclear. With 2 bases removed from V and 0 bases from J, the gap between germline ends came to 14 bases. The CDR3 loop spans 17 amino acids. The germline gives CDR1 SGHRS, CDR2 YFSETQ. The CDR3 DNA reads TGCGCCAGCAGCTTACAGACCTATACGGCAACTAATGAAAAACTGTTTTTT. This encodes CASSLQTYTATNEKLFF.

This clone turned up a few times. The chain recombines TRBV30 with TRBJ1-1, with D unresolved. V was cut by 2 bases and J by 0 bases, with 13 bases left in between. This CDR3 has 15 amino acids. The germline V gene has CDR1 GTSNPN and CDR2 SVGIG (reference sequence). CDR3 nucleotides: TGTGCCTGGAGTCTTACGGGAGATATGAACACTGAAGCTTTCTTT. This codes for CAWSLTGDMNTEAFF.

V is TRBV10-1 and J is TRBJ2-5; the D is unclear. Trimming left V 0 bases short and J 5 bases short, with 7 bases between. The germline V gene encodes CDR1 WNHNN and CDR2 SYGVQD (reference sequence). The CDR3 loop spans 13 amino acids. The CDR3 is CASSESPGETQYF. CDR3 bases: TGCGCCAGCAGTGAGTCCCCCGGGGAGACCCAGTACTTC.

V is TRBV9 and J is TRBJ2-5; 13 bases line up with TRBD2. The CDR3 loop spans 16 amino acids. Trimming cost V 3 bases and J 4 bases; bases outside gene matches: 6. CDR1 and CDR2 from the germline V gene are SGDLS and YYNGEE. The CDR3, as DNA: TGTGCCAGCAGCGCAAGACTAGCGGGAGGAGCAGAGACCCAGTACTTC. This sequence encodes CASSARLAGGAETQYF.

The chain has TRBV11-2 and TRBJ1-4; TRBD1 aligns across 8 bases. After removal of 1 base from V and 7 bases from J, the junction contained 5 bases not matched to a gene. This CDR3 contains 15 residues. Germline V CDR1 and CDR2: SGHAT, FQNNGV. The CDR3 reads CASSLGTGFGEKLFF. The CDR3 bases are TGTGCCAGCAGCTTAGGGACAGGGTTCGGTGAAAAACTGTTTTTT.

This sequence joins TRBV2 and TRBJ2-1; D is unclear. The germline CDR1 and CDR2 sequences are SNHLY and FYNNEI. V shed 4 bases and J shed 6 bases, with 13 bases lying between them. This CDR3 comprises 14 residues. The CDR3 nucleotides read TGTGCCAGCAGTGCCGAGTGGGGATTCAATGAGCAGTTCTTC. It codes for CASSAEWGFNEQFF.

The chain couples TRBV5-6 to TRBJ2-5; D perhaps matches TRBD2 (6 bases). V was pared by 2 bases and J by 2 bases, with 10 bases between. The germline V gene encodes CDR1 SGHDT and CDR2 YYEEEE. The CDR3 totals 14 residues. The DNA for the CDR3 is TGTGCCAGCAGCTTCGGGGGAATACAAGAGACCCAGTACTTC. Protein: CASSFGGIQETQYF.

The chain couples TRBV2 to TRBJ2-2; D not certain. V lost 3 bases, J lost 3 bases, and 11 bases lay in between. The CDR3 sequence is 15 residues long. The germline V gene encodes CDR1 SNHLY and CDR2 FYNNEI. CDR3 coding DNA: TGTGCCAGCAGTGAGTTCCGAATGGACACCGGGGAGCTGTTTTTT. This gives the protein CASSEFRMDTGELFF.

The V and J genes are TRBV18 and TRBJ1-6; 7 nucleotides align to TRBD1. This CDR3 spans 19 amino acids. V gave up 1 base and J gave up 0 bases; unmatched junction bases: 9. In germline, CDR1 is KGHSH, CDR2 LQKENI. CDR3 region: CASSPLRPGQSSYNSPLHF. The CDR3 nucleotides are TGTGCCAGCTCACCACTCCGACCGGGACAGAGCTCCTATAATTCACCCCTCCACTTT.

The chain links TRBV27 to TRBJ1-2; a weak D match, TRBD1 (5 bases). V shed 6 bases and J shed 5 bases, with 16 bases lying between them. Germline CDR1 reads MNHEY; CDR2 reads SMNVEV (reference sequence). This CDR3 comprises 14 residues. Here the CDR3 DNA reads TGTGCCAGCAGCCGGACTTACCAGGGTTATGGCTACACCTTC. The encoded protein is CASSRTYQGYGYTF.

The chain uses TRBV12-5 and TRBJ2-5; 7 bases fit TRBD1. CDR1 and CDR2 (germline): LGHNT, FRNRAP. V was pared by 4 bases and J by 1 base, with 3 bases of the junction left unmatched. The CDR3 has 14 residues. CDR3 amino acids: CASGSGQPQETQYF. The DNA for the CDR3 is TGTGCTAGTGGTTCGGGACAGCCCCAAGAGACCCAGTACTTC.